This T cell receptor (beta chain) stems from a study of human T cells and chemical hapten exposure. Documented time point: pre-sensitization, week 0. As to treatment: therapeutic diphenylcyclopropenone sensitization with weekly scalp DPC. Many counts were recorded for this clonotype. MiXCR, run by TCRdb on the RACE reads, gives a single entry per CDR3 protein. Here the sample spans approximately 370,000 distinct CDR3 sequences, about 5.4% being singletons. The TCR sequence derives from a woman younger than 30 with alopecia areata. Some clones in this sample may be carry-over from other donors' samples. Material: whole blood, obtained in connection with sensitization to the hapten diphenylcyclopropenone (DPC).

CDR3 DNA: TGTGCCAGCAGTGAAGTAGGCAAGGTCCTGAGCTCCTATAATTCACCCCTCCACTTT. Translation gives CASSEVGKVLSSYNSPLHF. The chain uses TRBV25-1 and TRBJ1-6; D not resolved. The CDR3 sequence is 19 residues long. Germline CDR1 is MGHDK and CDR2 is SYGVNS. Trimming removed 2 bases from V and 0 bases from J, with 17 bases in between.